This T cell receptor beta chain was obtained from a study of identical twins. The study's findings and limits: Twin sharing of out-of-frame TCR alpha was underestimated by models in monozygotic pairs.

TCRdb processed the 5' RACE reads anew with MiXCR; each CDR3 protein has one entry. The data show about 450,000 distinct CDR3 sequences, less than 20% seen once. Trimming took 1 base from V and 6 from J, leaving 9 bases between them. Per germline, CDR1 DFQATT and CDR2 SNEGSKA (reference sequence). The CDR3 is made up of 12 amino acids. This clonotype was seen at least ten times. Its specificity is unknown. This chain uses TRBV20-1 with TRBJ1-2; the D gene is possibly TRBD1 (6 bases). The specimen was naive T cells sorted from blood. This clonotype originated in a man aged 50 to 59 in good health. CDR3 nucleotides: TGCAGTGCTAGAGGGGCAGGGGATGGCTACACCTTC. Its protein is CSARGAGDGYTF.